The 32 T cell receptor beta chains below come from one sample, sequenced in a study of blood T cell repertoires in COVID-19. The method was immunoSEQ multiplex PCR; TCRdb's version includes in-frame clones alone and lacks a portion of them. The table includes about 98,000 clones, roughly 87% detected once. The source material was peripheral blood. These receptors all come from a man aged 50-60 years with active COVID-19.

The genes are TRBV5-4 and TRBJ1-1; D not resolved. Germline V gene lookup returns CDR1 SGHNT and CDR2 YYREEE (reference sequence). The ends were cut back, 0 bases at V and 1 base at J, with 7 bases in the middle. The CDR3 is 14 amino acids. The CDR3, as DNA: TGTGCCAGCAGCTTGGTAGGAGCGAACACTGAAGCTTTCTTT. Amino acids: CASSLVGANTEAFF.

Written as DNA, the CDR3 is TGTGCCTGGAGTGTGGGCAGGGCTGGCGGGGAGCTGTTTTTT. Amino acids: CAWSVGRAGGELFF. The rearrangement links TRBV30 to TRBJ2-2, with D possibly matching TRBD1 (5 bases). Germline values: CDR1 GTSNPN, CDR2 SVGIG (reference sequence). The V end was cut by 0 bases, the J end by 7 bases, with 12 bases between. The CDR3 extends over 14 amino acids.

The rearrangement uses TRBV11-2 and TRBJ2-4; the match to TRBD1 covers 8 bases. Trimming cost V 6 bases and J 7 bases; bases outside gene matches: 5. This CDR3 has 13 residues. The germline V gene has CDR1 SGHAT and CDR2 FQNNGV. The CDR3 DNA reads TGTGCCAGCAGTTTGGACAGGGAGAACATTCAGTACTTC. Translating it yields CASSLDRENIQYF.

The chain has TRBV9 and TRBJ2-3; 10 nucleotides match TRBD2. CDR3 length: 16 residues. J lost 5 bases, V lost 3 bases, and 9 bases had no gene match. Germline CDR1 and CDR2: SGDLS and YYNGEE. CDR3 residues: CASSGPSGGAKDTQYF. The CDR3 nucleotides read TGTGCCAGCAGCGGACCGAGCGGGGGGGCCAAAGATACGCAGTATTTT.

The V gene is TRBV27, the J gene TRBJ1-4; D is ambiguous. The CDR3 consists of 15 residues. V was shortened by 4 bases and J by 0 bases, with 9 bases between the two germline ends. The V gene's germline CDR1 is MNHEY and CDR2 SMNVEV (reference sequence). CDR3 DNA: TGTGCCAGCAGTTACGCGTTCGCAACTAATGAAAAACTGTTTTTT. It translates to CASSYAFATNEKLFF.

V gene TRBV11-2 combines with J gene TRBJ2-3, with D tentatively TRBD2 (5 bases). The CDR3 is made up of 16 amino acids. Germline CDR1 reads SGHAT; CDR2 reads FQNNGV. With 1 base removed from V and 2 bases from J, the gap between germline ends came to 13 bases. The CDR3 nucleotides are TGTGCCAGCAGCTTAGGTGGTAGCGTTCTCACAGATACGCAGTATTTT. Encoded protein: CASSLGGSVLTDTQYF.

This clone was found a few times. The rearrangement joins TRBV5-1 to TRBJ1-3; 7 bases agree with TRBD1. The CDR3 consists of 17 residues. Germline trimming cut 4 bases from V and 1 base from J; bases unmatched to any gene: 11. Per germline, CDR1 SGHRS and CDR2 YFSETQ. The chain's CDR3 is CASSGYSTGESGNTIYF. CDR3 coding DNA: TGCGCCAGCAGCGGGTATTCCACAGGGGAATCTGGAAACACCATATATTTT.

The CDR3 protein is CATSRQGGSYNEQFF. The CDR3 nucleotides are TGTGCCACCAGCCGACAGGGTGGCTCCTACAATGAGCAGTTCTTC. This chain uses TRBV24-1 with TRBJ2-1; 7 positions match TRBD1. Germline CDR1 is KGHDR and CDR2 is SFDVKD. The CDR3 runs to 15 residues. Trimming at V came to 7 bases and at J to 0 bases, leaving 5 bases not matched to a gene.

The sample holds one count of this clone. The chain recombines TRBV6-1 with TRBJ2-3; 9 bases are a match to TRBD2. The CDR3 is 15 residues long. Trimming removed 3 bases from V and 4 bases from J; junction bases left unmatched: 5. The germline V gene encodes CDR1 MNHNS and CDR2 SASEGT. The CDR3 region is CASSEAGGVSDTQYF. DNA for the CDR3: TGTGCCAGCAGTGAGGCGGGGGGGGTCTCAGATACGCAGTATTTT.

The genes are TRBV11-2 and TRBJ1-2, with 8 nucleotides matching TRBD1. V dropped 1 base and J dropped 4; count of bases not matched to a gene: 11. This CDR3 contains 17 residues. Germline lookup yields CDR1 SGHAT and CDR2 FQNNGV. CDR3 sequence reads: CASSLVSYGQGVYGYTF. The CDR3 coding sequence is TGTGCCAGCAGCTTAGTATCATATGGACAGGGCGTCTATGGCTACACCTTC.

The V and J genes are TRBV11-2 and TRBJ1-1; the D gene is possibly TRBD1 (6 bases). CDR1 is SGHAT, CDR2 FQNNGV, per germline. Trimming left V 5 bases short and J 1 base short, with 8 bases between. CDR3 length: 13 amino acids. In DNA form, the CDR3 reads TGTGCCAGCAGCCGGACAGAGAACACTGAAGCTTTCTTT. It encodes CASSRTENTEAFF.

V is TRBV6-6 and J is TRBJ1-1; no reliable D call. The CDR3 length is 14 residues. The V end lost 2 bases, the J end lost 7 bases, and 14 bases lay between the germline ends. Germline CDR1 MNHNY, CDR2 SVGAGI (reference sequence). DNA for the CDR3: TGTGCCAGCAGTTACCATATCGAGGGCTATGAAGCTTTCTTT. Encoded protein: CASSYHIEGYEAFF.

This sequence joins TRBV5-1 and TRBJ2-7, with D perhaps matching TRBD1 (6 bases). Germline V CDR1 and CDR2: SGHRS, YFSETQ. The length of the CDR3 is 14 residues. V gave up 0 bases and J gave up 10 bases, with 17 bases separating them. CDR3 bases: TGCGCCAGCAGCTTGGGGGCAGGGGCAGATCCACAGTACTTC. Amino acid sequence: CASSLGAGADPQYF.

The chain recombines TRBV5-1 with TRBJ1-2, with a possible D match to TRBD1 (5 bases). The length of the CDR3 is 13 residues. Germline V gene lookup returns CDR1 SGHRS and CDR2 YFSETQ. V shed 3 bases and J shed 2 bases, with 8 bases lying between them. The chain's CDR3 is CASSSDNNYGYTF. The DNA for the CDR3 is TGCGCCAGCAGCTCGGACAACAACTATGGCTACACCTTC.

The sample holds one count of this clone. For the CDR3, the DNA is TGTGCCAGCAGCTTAACAGGACCGACCCATGAGCAGTTCTTC. This gives the protein CASSLTGPTHEQFF. The chain is built from TRBV11-2 and TRBJ2-1; tentatively, D is TRBD1 (5 bases). CDR3 size: 14 residues. The germline CDR1 and CDR2 sequences are SGHAT and FQNNGV. V shed 2 bases and J shed 8 bases, with 13 bases lying between them.

This chain joins TRBV5-1 and TRBJ1-1; D is uncertain. Trimming shortened V by 0 bases and J by 4 bases, and 10 bases separated the two germline ends. Per germline, CDR1 SGHRS and CDR2 YFSETQ. The CDR3 consists of 14 residues. CDR3 amino acids: CASSLARTGTEAFF. The CDR3 nucleotides read TGCGCCAGCAGCTTGGCACGCACCGGCACTGAAGCTTTCTTT.

This clone was recorded a few times. The chain employs TRBV15 and TRBJ1-5; possibly TRBD1 for D (5 bases). Germline values: CDR1 LNHNV, CDR2 YYDKDF (reference sequence). The CDR3 sequence is 15 residues long. The V end lost 0 bases, the J end lost 7 bases, and 13 bases lay between the germline ends. CDR3 sequence reads: CATSRDAGEGQPQHF. CDR3 DNA: TGTGCCACCAGCAGAGATGCGGGGGAGGGACAGCCCCAGCATTTT.

This clone was detected only once. This chain connects TRBV13 to TRBJ2-1, with D perhaps matching TRBD1 (5 bases). V lost 1 base and J 1 base, leaving 14 bases between the germline ends. The CDR3 is 17 residues long. The germline CDR1 and CDR2 sequences are PRHDT and FYEKMQ (reference sequence). The CDR3 sequence: CASSLALTGASYNEQFF. The CDR3 DNA is TGTGCCAGCAGCTTAGCCCTAACTGGGGCATCCTACAATGAGCAGTTCTTC.

The rearrangement links TRBV5-1 to TRBJ1-2; D call uncertain. CDR3 size: 15 residues. The V and J ends lost 0 bases and 0 bases respectively, with 9 bases between them. Germline V lookup: CDR1 SGHRS, CDR2 YFSETQ. The CDR3 sequence: CASSLGGLANYGYTF. CDR3 coding DNA: TGCGCCAGCAGCTTGGGAGGGTTAGCTAACTATGGCTACACCTTC.

The chain uses TRBV7-9 and TRBJ2-5; D possibly corresponds to TRBD1 (5 bases). Germline V gene sequence: CDR1 SEHNR, CDR2 FQNEAQ (reference sequence). Trimming removed 1 base at V and 5 bases at J, with 14 bases between. This CDR3 has 15 amino acids. The CDR3 loop is CASSLGRQRTETQYF. The CDR3 region has the DNA TGTGCCAGCAGCTTAGGTCGACAGAGAACGGAGACCCAGTACTTC.

The V call is TRBV29-1, the J call TRBJ2-1; 7 positions agree with TRBD2. CDR3 length: 13 amino acids. Germline V gene sequence: CDR1 SQVTM, CDR2 ANQGSEA. J lost 5 bases, V lost 6 bases, and 7 bases had no gene match. The DNA for the CDR3 is TGCAGCGTGGCGCGGGGGACCAACAATGAGCAGTTCTTC. It encodes CSVARGTNNEQFF.

The chain recombines TRBV18 with TRBJ1-6, with a possible D match to TRBD1 (5 bases). Germline lookup yields CDR1 KGHSH and CDR2 LQKENI. The CDR3 is made up of 14 amino acids. Deletions cut 2 bases from V and 9 bases from J, with 11 bases between. The CDR3, as DNA: TGTGCCAGCTCACCATCGGCCGGGGGTTCACCCCTCCACTTT. Translated, it gives CASSPSAGGSPLHF. Full variable domain (outside the CDR3, taken from reference TRBV18 and TRBJ1-6): NAGVMQNPRHLVRRRGQEARLRCSPMKGHSHVYWYRQLPEEGLKFMVYLQKENIIDESGMPKERFSAEFPKEGPSILRIQQVVRGDSAAYFCASSPSAGGSPLHFGNGTRLTVT.

The chain uses TRBV10-3 and TRBJ1-2; D unclear. Germline V gives CDR1 ENHRY, CDR2 SYGVKD. The V gene lost 1 base and the J gene lost 8 bases, with 11 bases spanning the gap. This CDR3 contains 13 residues. This CDR3 is CAISEWEGQGYTF. For the CDR3, the DNA is TGTGCCATCAGTGAGTGGGAGGGCCAGGGCTACACCTTC.

This chain connects TRBV5-5 to TRBJ1-5, with D possibly being TRBD1 (5 bases). Germline CDR1 is SGHKS and CDR2 is YYEKEE (reference sequence). V was trimmed by 2 bases and J by 1 base, leaving 10 bases between them. The CDR3 length is 15 residues. The CDR3 protein is CASSFSGWSNQPQHF. CDR3 DNA sequence: TGTGCCAGCAGCTTTTCAGGGTGGAGCAATCAGCCCCAGCATTTT.

J is TRBJ2-5 and V is TRBV5-1; TRBD2 matches 9 bases. V was pared by 4 bases and J by 4 bases, with 8 bases of the junction left unmatched. The CDR3 covers 15 residues. The germline V gene encodes CDR1 SGHRS and CDR2 YFSETQ. The CDR3 region is CASSPLRGGRETQYF. The CDR3 bases are TGCGCCAGCAGCCCACTGCGGGGGGGCCGAGAGACCCAGTACTTC. Variable domain in full (rest from reference TRBV5-1 and TRBJ2-5): KAGVTQTPRYLIKTRGQQVTLSCSPISGHRSVSWYQQTPGQGLQFLFEYFSETQRNKGNFPGRFSGRQFSNSRSEMNVSTLELGDSALYLCASSPLRGGRETQYFGPGTRLLVL.

The chain employs TRBV4-3 and TRBJ1-1, with unresolved D. Germline V CDR1 and CDR2: LGHNA, YSLEER. There are 15 residues in the CDR3. V was pared by 4 bases and J by 2 bases, with 14 bases between. CDR3 residues: CASSRVSPINTEAFF. CDR3 nucleotides: TGCGCCAGCAGCCGAGTTTCCCCGATAAACACTGAAGCTTTCTTT.

Remarks on this clone: This specimen includes other DNA sequences encoding the same CDR3. The rearrangement uses TRBV6-1 and TRBJ1-6, with a tentative D call TRBD1 (6 bases). The V end lost 3 bases, the J end lost 7 bases, and 13 bases lay between the germline ends. The CDR3 covers 15 residues. Per the germline V gene, CDR1 is MNHNS and CDR2 is SASEGT. In DNA, the CDR3 is TGTGCCAGCAGTGAGGGAACAGGGCTCAATTCACCCCTCCACTTT. As protein: CASSEGTGLNSPLHF.

This chain uses TRBV5-6 with TRBJ1-3; D ambiguous. The germline V and J ends were trimmed by 0 bases and 9 bases, with 13 bases remaining between them. Germline V gene lookup returns CDR1 SGHDT and CDR2 YYEEEE. The CDR3 covers 14 residues. The CDR3 loop is CASSLASGIGTIYF. The CDR3 DNA reads as TGTGCCAGCAGCTTGGCCAGTGGCATTGGCACCATATATTTT.

The chain has TRBV7-2 and TRBJ1-3, with D uncertain. Germline assignment: CDR1 SGHTA and CDR2 FQGNSA. V gave up 1 base and J gave up 0 bases, with 13 bases separating them. This CDR3 spans 17 amino acids. The CDR3 DNA reads TGTGCCAGCAGCTTAGTGGGCACCTCCCTCTCTGGAAACACCATATATTTT. Residues: CASSLVGTSLSGNTIYF.

The chain joins TRBV4-2 to TRBJ1-4, with a possible D match to TRBD1 (6 bases). Trimming removed 3 bases at V and 3 bases at J, with 11 bases between. From germline, CDR1 is LGHNA and CDR2 YNFKEQ. This CDR3 is built from 15 residues. CDR3 residues: CASSQEGGSNEKLFF. The CDR3 nucleotides are TGTGCCAGCAGCCAGGAGGGGGGGTCTAATGAAAAACTGTTTTTT.

The V call is TRBV7-6, the J call TRBJ2-7, with TRBD1 matching over 12 bases. From germline, CDR1 is SGHVS and CDR2 FNYEAQ. The J segment lost 6 bases and the V segment lost 4 bases, leaving 16 bases of the junction unmatched. The CDR3 length is 18 residues. The CDR3 loop is CASSSLRPTGTGGGEQYF. The CDR3 DNA is TGTGCCAGCAGCTCCTTAAGACCAACCGGGACAGGGGGCGGCGAGCAGTACTTC.

V and J are TRBV24-1 and TRBJ2-1; 10 positions match TRBD2. The CDR3 has 17 residues. Germline V CDR1 and CDR2: KGHDR, SFDVKD. Trimming cost V 0 bases and J 9 bases; bases outside gene matches: 10. The CDR3 DNA follows: TGTGCCACCAGTGATTTGCCTCCAGCGGGGGGGCAGGGTGAGCAGTTCTTC. Its protein is CATSDLPPAGGQGEQFF.